This entry concerns a single TCR beta chain. As yet, its antigen is unknown. The data originate from a study of cytomegalovirus exposure and HLA in healthy donors. Study-level findings and limits: TCR beta V segments were, for the most part, productive about 87% or about 30% of the time in an earlier analysis. Cytomegalovirus association was listed for 170 or so TCR beta chains. In a later analysis, at a false discovery rate of 0.05, some 17,000 TCR beta sequences were associated with HLA alleles.

Though probably carrying unrecorded immune exposures, donors were nominally healthy at sampling. Primers: 60 Vbeta forward and 13 Jbeta reverse. Clones were sequenced by immunoSEQ multiplex PCR, and TCRdb holds only the in-frame ones, with some missing. The sample has 95,000 to 150,000 clones, 65% to 80% seen once. The CDR3 has 14 amino acids. After removal of 4 bases from V and 1 base from J, the junction contained 2 bases not matched to a gene. Germline V gives CDR1 SGDLS, CDR2 YYNGEE. The chain combines TRBV9 with TRBJ2-7, with 10 bases matching TRBD1. Sequencing was performed on PBMCs. The clonotype was recovered from a human donor in good health. The CDR3 DNA reads as TGTGCCAGCAGCATGGGACAGGGGTCCTACGAGCAGTACTTC. Its translation: CASSMGQGSYEQYF.